This TCR beta chain was documented in a study of T cells after yellow fever vaccination. The authors made TCR cDNA by 5'RACE template switching, adding a universal primer site and UMIs. Via MiXCR, TCRdb re-called the 5' RACE reads, giving one row per CDR3 protein. The sample consists of more than 300,000 distinct CDR3 sequences, around 4.3% of them appearing once. This clonotype occurred a few times. Its matching antigen is unknown. Study results and limitations: The presence of abundant clonotypes contaminating from the bulk population was possible in FACS-sorted repertoires.

V was pared by 4 bases and J by 6 bases, with 7 bases of the junction left unmatched. The CDR3 has 14 amino acids. Per the germline V gene, CDR1 is KGHSH and CDR2 is LQKENI. The chain is built from TRBV18 and TRBJ2-3, with TRBD1 identical over 7 bases. Source: PBMCs, taken 15 days after the yellow fever booster vaccination. The TCR sequence derives from a man younger than 35 who received the YFV17D yellow fever vaccine. CDR3 nucleotides: TGTGCCAGCTCACGGGGGACAGCGGTCGATACGCAGTATTTT. It translates to CASSRGTAVDTQYF.